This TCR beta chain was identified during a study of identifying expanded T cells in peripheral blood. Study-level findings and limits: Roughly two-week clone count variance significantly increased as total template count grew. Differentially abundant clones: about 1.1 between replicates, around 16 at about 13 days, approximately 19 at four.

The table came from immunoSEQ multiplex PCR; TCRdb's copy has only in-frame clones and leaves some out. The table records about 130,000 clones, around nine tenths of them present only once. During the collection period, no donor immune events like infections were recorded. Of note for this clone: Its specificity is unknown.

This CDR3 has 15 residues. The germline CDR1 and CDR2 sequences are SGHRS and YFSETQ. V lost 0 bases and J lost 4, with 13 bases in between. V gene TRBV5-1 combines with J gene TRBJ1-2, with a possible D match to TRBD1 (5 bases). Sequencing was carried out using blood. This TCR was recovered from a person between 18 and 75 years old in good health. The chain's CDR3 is CASSLVGQGGYGYTF. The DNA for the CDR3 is TGCGCCAGCAGCTTGGTGGGTCAGGGCGGCTATGGCTACACCTTC.